The 14 T cell receptor beta chains given below trace back to one sample, sequenced in a study of cytomegalovirus exposure and HLA in healthy donors. The data were produced by immunoSEQ multiplex PCR, yet TCRdb's version contains in-frame clones alone and is incomplete. This table holds 300,000 or so clones, 88% found once. The sample comprised PBMCs. Receptors were obtained from a man under 40 in good health and CMV-seronegative.

The chain carries TRBV11-2 and TRBJ2-7, with TRBD1 identical over 8 bases. In germline, CDR1 is SGHAT, CDR2 FQNNGV. The CDR3 is made up of 14 amino acids. V shed 3 bases and J 4 bases; nucleotides not matched to a gene: 5. The CDR3 loop is CASSFYRGSYEQYF. DNA of the CDR3: TGTGCCAGCAGCTTTTACAGGGGGTCGTACGAGCAGTACTTC.

CDR3: CASSLATGRTDTQYF. DNA of the CDR3: TGTGCCAGCAGCCTCGCGACAGGGCGCACAGATACGCAGTATTTT. This rearrangement joins TRBV7-9 to TRBJ2-3; 7 bases agree with TRBD1. The CDR3 extends over 15 amino acids. Losses at the gene ends were 5 bases for V and 1 base for J; bases not matched to a gene: 6. The germline CDR1 and CDR2 sequences are SEHNR and FQNEAQ (reference sequence). The entire variable domain, with the rest obtained from reference TRBV7-9 and TRBJ2-3, is as follows: DTGVSQNPRHKITKRGQNVTFRCDPISEHNRLYWYRQTLGQGPEFLTYFQNEAQLEKSRLLSDRFSAERPKGSFSTLEIQRTEQGDSAMYLCASSLATGRTDTQYFGPGTRLTVL.

This sequence joins TRBV15 and TRBJ2-1, with a possible D match to TRBD1 (5 bases). The germline V gene encodes CDR1 LNHNV and CDR2 YYDKDF (reference sequence). Trimming removed 0 bases from V and 4 bases from J, with 16 bases in between. This CDR3 region has 17 residues. CDR3: CATSRDRQNSGYNEQFF. The CDR3 bases are TGTGCCACCAGCAGAGATAGACAGAACTCCGGGTACAATGAGCAGTTCTTC.

The DNA of the CDR3 is TGTGCCAGCAGCCCCTTGGACAGGATGAACACTGAAGCTTTCTTT. This encodes CASSPLDRMNTEAFF. The V call is TRBV11-2, the J call TRBJ1-1; 7 nucleotides line up with TRBD1. This CDR3 region has 15 residues. Looked up from germline, CDR1 is SGHAT and CDR2 is FQNNGV. V shed 5 bases, J shed 0 bases, and the junction held 6 bases outside the gene matches.

This chain links TRBV15 with TRBJ1-2; 9 bases map to TRBD1. Trimming cost V 0 bases and J 4 bases; bases outside gene matches: 3. The germline CDR1 and CDR2 sequences are LNHNV and YYDKDF (reference sequence). CDR3 size: 15 residues. The CDR3 loop reads CATSRDKGQGYGYTF. The CDR3 DNA follows: TGTGCCACCAGCAGAGATAAGGGACAGGGCTATGGCTACACCTTC.

The CDR3 sequence is CASRNTGLGGQYF. The CDR3 DNA sequence: TGTGCCAGCAGAAACACAGGGTTAGGAGGGCAGTACTTC. The V gene is TRBV6-5, the J gene TRBJ2-7, with D tentatively TRBD1 (6 bases). This CDR3 region has 13 residues. Germline V gene sequence: CDR1 MNHEY, CDR2 SVGAGI. The germline V and J ends were trimmed by 6 bases and 9 bases, with 18 bases remaining between them.

This clone was counted a few times. DNA for the CDR3: TGCGCCAGCAGCCAAGTGGGACAGGGTCACAATGAGCAGTTCTTC. Encoded protein: CASSQVGQGHNEQFF. The chain has TRBV4-1 and TRBJ2-1; 9 positions match TRBD1. Per germline, CDR1 MGHRA and CDR2 YSYEKL. The CDR3 consists of 15 residues. V gave up 1 base and J gave up 5 bases; unmatched junction bases: 3.

The chain combines TRBV27 with TRBJ2-1, with D possibly being TRBD2 (7 bases). The CDR3 loop spans 15 amino acids. Trimming pared 0 bases from V and 4 bases from J, leaving 10 bases between. Germline CDR1 reads MNHEY; CDR2 reads SMNVEV (reference sequence). CDR3 amino acids: CASSLSRGAYNEQFF. Written as DNA, the CDR3 is TGTGCCAGCAGTTTATCACGGGGGGCGTACAATGAGCAGTTCTTC.

The chain couples TRBV5-1 to TRBJ2-1; 9 bases align to TRBD1. Germline assignment: CDR1 SGHRS and CDR2 YFSETQ. V trimming: 0 bases; J trimming: 8 bases; junction bases outside the gene matches: 3. The CDR3 covers 14 residues. CDR3 loop: CASSLVQGADEQFF. The CDR3 bases are TGCGCCAGCAGCTTGGTACAGGGGGCAGATGAGCAGTTCTTC.

J is TRBJ1-3 and V is TRBV7-9, with 7 positions matching TRBD1. The CDR3 has 16 amino acids. Germline CDR1 is SEHNR and CDR2 is FQNEAQ (reference sequence). With 5 bases clipped from V and 2 bases from J, the junction kept 9 bases outside the gene matches. The CDR3 DNA reads as TGTGCCAGCAGCCTTCAGGGTAGGGGGCCTGGAAACACCATATATTTT. Residues: CASSLQGRGPGNTIYF.

The chain recombines TRBV4-3 with TRBJ1-4; 7 bases map to TRBD1. Germline V gene data show CDR1 as LGHNA and CDR2 as YSLEER. V shed 3 bases and J 7 bases; nucleotides not matched to a gene: 8. The CDR3 extends over 15 amino acids. CDR3 coding DNA: TGCGCCAGCAGCCAGCAACAGGGGCTTCGTGAAAAACTGTTTTTT. Protein product: CASSQQQGLREKLFF.

The rearrangement uses TRBV7-9 and TRBJ2-3; 7 nucleotides match TRBD1. The V gene end was trimmed by 6 bases and the J gene end by 5 bases; junction bases not matched to a gene: 2. The CDR3 is 12 residues long. Per germline, CDR1 SEHNR and CDR2 FQNEAQ (reference sequence). The CDR3 coding sequence is TGTGCCAGCAGTCGGACAGGAGATACGCAGTATTTT. Residues: CASSRTGDTQYF.

V gene TRBV6-4 combines with J gene TRBJ2-2; TRBD1 matches 9 bases. CDR1 is MRHNA and CDR2 is SNTAGT in the germline V gene. V was clipped by 2 bases and J by 6 bases; unmatched bases: 4. The CDR3 is 15 amino acids. The CDR3 DNA sequence: TGTGCCAGCAGTGACGGGACAGGGTTATCCGGGGAGCTGTTTTTT. This codes for CASSDGTGLSGELFF.

The chain's CDR3 is CASSSGTGFGEKLFF. Here the CDR3 DNA reads TGTGCCAGCAGCTCGGGGACAGGGTTCGGTGAAAAACTGTTTTTT. The chain combines TRBV7-2 with TRBJ1-4; 9 bases are shared with TRBD1. Per the germline V gene, CDR1 is SGHTA and CDR2 is FQGNSA. V was clipped by 4 bases and J by 7 bases; unmatched bases: 7. The CDR3 is 15 residues long.